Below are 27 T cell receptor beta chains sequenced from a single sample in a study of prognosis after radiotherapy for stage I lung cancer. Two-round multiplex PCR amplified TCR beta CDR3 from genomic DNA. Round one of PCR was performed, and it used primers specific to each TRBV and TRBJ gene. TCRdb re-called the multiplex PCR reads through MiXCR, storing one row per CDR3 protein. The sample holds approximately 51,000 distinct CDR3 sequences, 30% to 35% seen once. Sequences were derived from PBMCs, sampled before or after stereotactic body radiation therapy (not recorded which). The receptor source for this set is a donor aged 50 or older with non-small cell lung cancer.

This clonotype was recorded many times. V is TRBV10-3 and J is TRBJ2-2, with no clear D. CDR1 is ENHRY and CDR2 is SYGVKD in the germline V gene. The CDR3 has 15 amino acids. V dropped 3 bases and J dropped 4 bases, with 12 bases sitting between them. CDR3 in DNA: TGTGCCATCAGTGATCGGCTGGGATCCACCGGGGAGCTGTTTTTT. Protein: CAISDRLGSTGELFF.

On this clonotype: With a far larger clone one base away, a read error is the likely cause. The CDR3 loop is CASSSKFLQGEQFF. DNA of the CDR3: TGTGCCAGCAGTTCGAAGTTCCTCCAGGGTGAGCAGTTCTTC. The V call is TRBV6-8, the J call TRBJ2-1, with D possibly matching TRBD1 (5 bases). Germline CDR1 is MNHGY and CDR2 is SAAAGT. V was trimmed by 4 bases and J by 9 bases, leaving 16 bases between them. The CDR3 runs to 14 residues.

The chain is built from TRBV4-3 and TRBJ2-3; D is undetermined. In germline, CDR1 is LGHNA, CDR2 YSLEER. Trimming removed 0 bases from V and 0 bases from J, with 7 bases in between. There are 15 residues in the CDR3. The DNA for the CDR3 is TGCGCCAGCAGCCAAGAGGTGATGAGCACAGATACGCAGTATTTT. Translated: CASSQEVMSTDTQYF.

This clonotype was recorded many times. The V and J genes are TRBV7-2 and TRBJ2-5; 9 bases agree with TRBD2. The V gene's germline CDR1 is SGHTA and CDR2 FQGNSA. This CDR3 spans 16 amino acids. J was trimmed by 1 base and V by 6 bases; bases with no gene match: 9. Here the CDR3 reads CASSLRAGGPQETQYF. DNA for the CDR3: TGTGCCAGCAGTTTGAGGGCGGGAGGGCCCCAAGAGACCCAGTACTTC.

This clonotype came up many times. The CDR3 coding sequence is TGCGCCAGCAGCTTGGGGTCAGGGGCGTCCTACAATGAGCAGTTCTTC. This gives the protein CASSLGSGASYNEQFF. The chain combines TRBV5-1 with TRBJ2-1, with D tentatively TRBD1 (6 bases). The CDR3 spans 16 residues. V dropped 0 bases and J dropped 1 base, with 11 bases sitting between them. Germline CDR1 reads SGHRS; CDR2 reads YFSETQ.

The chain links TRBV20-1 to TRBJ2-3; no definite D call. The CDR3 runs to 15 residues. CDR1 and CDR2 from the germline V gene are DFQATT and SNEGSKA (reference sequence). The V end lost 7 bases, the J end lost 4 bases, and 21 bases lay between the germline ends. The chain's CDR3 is CSGNPPQVSADTQYF. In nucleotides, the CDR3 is TGCAGTGGAAATCCGCCCCAGGTGTCTGCAGATACGCAGTATTTT.

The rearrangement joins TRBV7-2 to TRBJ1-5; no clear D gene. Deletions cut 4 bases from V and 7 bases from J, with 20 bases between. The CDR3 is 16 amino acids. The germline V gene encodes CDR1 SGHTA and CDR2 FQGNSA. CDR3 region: CASSSGVRVMGQPQHF. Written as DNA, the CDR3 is TGTGCCAGCAGCTCCGGAGTCCGGGTCATGGGGCAGCCCCAGCATTTT.

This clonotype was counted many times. CDR3 protein: CASSLHAGDNSPLHF. The CDR3 region has the DNA TGTGCCAGCAGTCTCCATGCAGGGGATAATTCACCCCTCCACTTT. The genes are TRBV27 and TRBJ1-6; possibly TRBD1 for D (6 bases). Germline values: CDR1 MNHEY, CDR2 SMNVEV (reference sequence). The CDR3 totals 15 residues. The ends were cut back, 5 bases at V and 5 bases at J, with 13 bases in the middle.

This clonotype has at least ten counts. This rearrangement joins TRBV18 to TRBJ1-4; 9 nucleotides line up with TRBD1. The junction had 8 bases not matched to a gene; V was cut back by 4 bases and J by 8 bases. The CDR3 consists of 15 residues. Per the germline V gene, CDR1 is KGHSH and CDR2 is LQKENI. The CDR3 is CASSRPQGASEKLFF. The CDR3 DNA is TGTGCCAGCTCACGACCACAGGGGGCCTCAGAAAAACTGTTTTTT. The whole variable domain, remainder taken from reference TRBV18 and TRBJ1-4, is NAGVMQNPRHLVRRRGQEARLRCSPMKGHSHVYWYRQLPEEGLKFMVYLQKENIIDESGMPKERFSAEFPKEGPSILRIQQVVRGDSAAYFCASSRPQGASEKLFFGSGTQLSVL.

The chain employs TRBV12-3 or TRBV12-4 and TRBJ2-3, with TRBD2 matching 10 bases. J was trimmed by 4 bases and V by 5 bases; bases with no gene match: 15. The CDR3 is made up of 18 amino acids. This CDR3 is CASSLGTSVRGSADTQYF. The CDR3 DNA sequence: TGTGCCAGCAGTCTCGGGACTAGCGTTAGGGGTTCCGCAGATACGCAGTATTTT.

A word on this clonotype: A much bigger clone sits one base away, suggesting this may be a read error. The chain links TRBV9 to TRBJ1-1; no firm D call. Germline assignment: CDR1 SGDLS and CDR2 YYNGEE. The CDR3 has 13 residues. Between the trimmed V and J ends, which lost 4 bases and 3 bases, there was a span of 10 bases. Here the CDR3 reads CASSPPHYTEAFF. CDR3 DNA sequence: TGTGCCAGCAGCCCTCCCCACTACACTGAAGCTTTCTTT. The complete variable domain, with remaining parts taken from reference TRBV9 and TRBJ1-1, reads DSGVTQTPKHLITATGQRVTLRCSPRSGDLSVYWYQQSLDQGLQFLIQYYNGEERAKGNILERFSAQQFPDLHSELNLSSLELGDSALYFCASSPPHYTEAFFGQGTRLTVV.

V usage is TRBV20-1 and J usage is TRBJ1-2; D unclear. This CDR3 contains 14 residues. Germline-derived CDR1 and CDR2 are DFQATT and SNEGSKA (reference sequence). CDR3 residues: CSATWVGNNYGYTF. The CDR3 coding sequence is TGCAGCGCCACATGGGTAGGGAATAACTATGGCTACACCTTC.

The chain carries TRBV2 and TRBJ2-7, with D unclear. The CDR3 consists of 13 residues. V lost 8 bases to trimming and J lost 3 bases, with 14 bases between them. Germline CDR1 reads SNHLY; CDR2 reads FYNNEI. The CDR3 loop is CASSPYLDYEQYF. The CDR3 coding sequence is TGTGCCAGCTCTCCCTACCTAGACTACGAGCAGTACTTC.

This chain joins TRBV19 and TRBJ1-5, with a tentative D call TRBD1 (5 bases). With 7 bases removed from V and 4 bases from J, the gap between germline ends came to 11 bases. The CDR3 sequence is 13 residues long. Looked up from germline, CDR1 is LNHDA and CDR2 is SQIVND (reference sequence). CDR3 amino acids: CASNTRENQPQHF. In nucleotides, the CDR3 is TGTGCCAGTAACACCAGGGAGAATCAGCCCCAGCATTTT.

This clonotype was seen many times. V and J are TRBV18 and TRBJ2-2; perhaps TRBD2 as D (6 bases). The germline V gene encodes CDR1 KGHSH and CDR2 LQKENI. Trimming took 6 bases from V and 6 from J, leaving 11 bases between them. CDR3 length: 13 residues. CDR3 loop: CASSRERAGELFF. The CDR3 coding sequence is TGTGCCAGCTCCCGGGAGCGCGCCGGGGAGCTGTTTTTT.

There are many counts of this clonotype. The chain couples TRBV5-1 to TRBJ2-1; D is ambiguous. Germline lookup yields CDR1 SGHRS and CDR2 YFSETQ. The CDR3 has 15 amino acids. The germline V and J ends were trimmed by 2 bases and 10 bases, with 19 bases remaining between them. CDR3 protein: CASSLGATMAEEQFF. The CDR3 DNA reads TGCGCCAGCAGCTTAGGAGCGACCATGGCAGAAGAGCAGTTCTTC. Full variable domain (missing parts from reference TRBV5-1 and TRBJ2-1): KAGVTQTPRYLIKTRGQQVTLSCSPISGHRSVSWYQQTPGQGLQFLFEYFSETQRNKGNFPGRFSGRQFSNSRSEMNVSTLELGDSALYLCASSLGATMAEEQFFGPGTRLTVL.

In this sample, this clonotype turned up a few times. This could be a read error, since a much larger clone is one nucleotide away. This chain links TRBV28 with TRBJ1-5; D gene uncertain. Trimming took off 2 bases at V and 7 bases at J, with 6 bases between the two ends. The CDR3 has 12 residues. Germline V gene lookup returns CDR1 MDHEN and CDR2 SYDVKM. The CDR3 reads CASSLHEQPQHF. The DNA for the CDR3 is TGTGCCAGCAGTTTACATGAACAGCCCCAGCATTTT. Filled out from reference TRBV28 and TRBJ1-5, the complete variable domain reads DVKVTQSSRYLVKRTGEKVFLECVQDMDHENMFWYRQDPGLGLRLIYFSYDVKMKEKGDIPEGYSVSREKKERFSLILESASTNQTSMYLCASSLHEQPQHFGDGTRLSIL.

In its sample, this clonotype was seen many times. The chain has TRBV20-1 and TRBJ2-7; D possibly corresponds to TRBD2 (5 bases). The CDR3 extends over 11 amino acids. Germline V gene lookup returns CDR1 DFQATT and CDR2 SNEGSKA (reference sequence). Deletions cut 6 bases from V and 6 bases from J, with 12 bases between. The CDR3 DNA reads TGCAGTGCGGGCAAGAGGGTCGAGCAGTACTTC. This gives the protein CSAGKRVEQYF.

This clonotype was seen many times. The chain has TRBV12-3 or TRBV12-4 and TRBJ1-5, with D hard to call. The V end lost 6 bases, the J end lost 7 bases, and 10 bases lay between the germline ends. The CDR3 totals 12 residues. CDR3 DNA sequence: TGTGCCAGCAGCCCGCGCGACCAGCCCCAGCATTTT. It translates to CASSPRDQPQHF.

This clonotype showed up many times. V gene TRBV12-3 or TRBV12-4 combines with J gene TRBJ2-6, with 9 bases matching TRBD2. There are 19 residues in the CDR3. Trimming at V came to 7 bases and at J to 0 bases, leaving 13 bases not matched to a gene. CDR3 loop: CASTLSPSAGGSGANVLTF. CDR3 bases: TGTGCCAGCACCCTTTCCCCCTCAGCGGGGGGCTCTGGGGCCAACGTCCTGACTTTC.

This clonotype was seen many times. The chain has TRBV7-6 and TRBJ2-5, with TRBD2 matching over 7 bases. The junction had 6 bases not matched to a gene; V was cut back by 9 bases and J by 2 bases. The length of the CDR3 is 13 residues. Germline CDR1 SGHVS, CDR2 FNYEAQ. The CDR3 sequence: CASSGLRQETQYF. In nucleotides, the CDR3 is TGTGCCAGTAGCGGGCTGCGACAAGAGACCCAGTACTTC.

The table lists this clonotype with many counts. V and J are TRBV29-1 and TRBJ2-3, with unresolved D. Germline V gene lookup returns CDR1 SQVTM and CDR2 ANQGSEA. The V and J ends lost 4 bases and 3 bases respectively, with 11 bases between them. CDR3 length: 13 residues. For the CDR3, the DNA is TGCAGCGTTGGGTGGACGCAGACAGATACGCAGTATTTT. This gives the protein CSVGWTQTDTQYF.

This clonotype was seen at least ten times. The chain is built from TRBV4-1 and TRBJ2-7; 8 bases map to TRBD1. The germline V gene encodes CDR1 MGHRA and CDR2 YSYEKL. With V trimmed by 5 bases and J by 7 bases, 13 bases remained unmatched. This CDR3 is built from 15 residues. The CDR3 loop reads CASSADDRGRGEQYF. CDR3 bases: TGCGCCAGCAGCGCAGACGACAGGGGTCGGGGGGAGCAGTACTTC.

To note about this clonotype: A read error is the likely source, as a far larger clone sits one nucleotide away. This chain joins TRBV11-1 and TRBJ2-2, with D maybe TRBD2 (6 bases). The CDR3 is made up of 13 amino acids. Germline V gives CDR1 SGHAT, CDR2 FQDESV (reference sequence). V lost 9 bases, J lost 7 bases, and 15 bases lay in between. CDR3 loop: CASSIRGSGELFF. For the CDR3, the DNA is TGTGCCAGTAGTATCCGGGGGAGCGGGGAGCTGTTTTTT. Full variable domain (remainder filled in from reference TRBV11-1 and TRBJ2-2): EAEVAQSPRYKITEKSQAVAFWCDPISGHATLYWYRQILGQGPELLVQFQDESVVDDSQLPKDRFSAERLKGVDSTLKIQPAELGDSAMYLCASSIRGSGELFFGEGSRLTVL.

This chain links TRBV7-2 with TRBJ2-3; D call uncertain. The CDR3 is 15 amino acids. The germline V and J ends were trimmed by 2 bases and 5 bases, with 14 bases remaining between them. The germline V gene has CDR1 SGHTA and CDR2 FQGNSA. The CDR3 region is CASSLMGSIGDTQYF. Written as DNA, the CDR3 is TGTGCCAGCAGCTTAATGGGTAGTATCGGAGATACGCAGTATTTT.

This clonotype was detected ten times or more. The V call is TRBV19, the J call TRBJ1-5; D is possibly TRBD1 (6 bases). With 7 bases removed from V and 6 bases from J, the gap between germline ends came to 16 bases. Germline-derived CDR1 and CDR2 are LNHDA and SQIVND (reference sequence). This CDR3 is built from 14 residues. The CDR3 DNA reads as TGTGCCAGTAAGGGGGGGGGGGCGGGTCAGCCCCAGCATTTT. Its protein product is CASKGGGAGQPQHF.

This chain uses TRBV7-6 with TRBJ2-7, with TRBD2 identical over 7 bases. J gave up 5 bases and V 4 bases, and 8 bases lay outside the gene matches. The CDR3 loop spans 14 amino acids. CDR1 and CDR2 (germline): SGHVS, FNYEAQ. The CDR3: CASSSPSGRHEQYF. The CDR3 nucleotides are TGTGCCAGCAGCTCGCCTTCCGGGAGGCACGAGCAGTACTTC.